Sequencing of this TCR beta chain was carried out in a study of human thymus T cells. Study-wide results and limits: Seemingly biased V and J gene usage marked thymic and blood repertoires. The related literature has documented a marked overlap of thymic repertoires among unrelated individuals.

It was from resections taken during corrective heart surgery that the thymus tissue came. Samples came from healthy Finnish infants during open corrective cardiac surgery. CDR1 and CDR2 from the germline V gene are SGHTS and YDEGEE. This CDR3 spans 14 amino acids. Trimming took 6 bases from V and 0 from J, leaving 10 bases between them. As for this clone: Its antigen is not identified.

Data came from immunoSEQ multiplex PCR; TCRdb stores just in-frame clones and leaves some out. The table shows about 78,000 clones, with around 96% occurring only once. This TCR was recovered from a boy less than two years old with a congenital heart defect but otherwise immunologically healthy. The sequenced sample was thymus tissue. This rearrangement joins TRBV5-8 to TRBJ2-4; D is perhaps TRBD2 (6 bases). The CDR3 coding sequence is TGTGCCAGCAAACCGGGACTAGCCAAAAACATTCAGTACTTC. Its translation: CASKPGLAKNIQYF.